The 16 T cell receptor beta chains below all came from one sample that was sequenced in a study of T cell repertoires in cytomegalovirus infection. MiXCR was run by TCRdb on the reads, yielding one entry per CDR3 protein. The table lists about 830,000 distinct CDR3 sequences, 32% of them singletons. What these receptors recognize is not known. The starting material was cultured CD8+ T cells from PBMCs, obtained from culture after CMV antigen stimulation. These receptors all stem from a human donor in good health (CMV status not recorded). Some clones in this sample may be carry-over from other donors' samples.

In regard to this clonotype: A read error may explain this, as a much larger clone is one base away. The CDR3 sequence is CASSFGLVDQETQYF. The CDR3 DNA reads as TGTGCCAGCAGCTTTGGACTAGTGGACCAAGAGACCCAGTACTTC. This chain joins TRBV7-9 and TRBJ2-5; 7 bases are a match to TRBD2. In germline, CDR1 is SEHNR, CDR2 FQNEAQ (reference sequence). The CDR3 contains 15 residues. V lost 3 bases and J lost 0; bases outside the gene matches: 4.

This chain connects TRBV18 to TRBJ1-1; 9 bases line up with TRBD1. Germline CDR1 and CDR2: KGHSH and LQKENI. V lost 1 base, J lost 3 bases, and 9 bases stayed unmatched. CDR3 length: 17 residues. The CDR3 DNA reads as TGTGCCAGCTCACCACGCAGGGACAGGGTGACCTACACTGAAGCTTTCTTT. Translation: CASSPRRDRVTYTEAFF.

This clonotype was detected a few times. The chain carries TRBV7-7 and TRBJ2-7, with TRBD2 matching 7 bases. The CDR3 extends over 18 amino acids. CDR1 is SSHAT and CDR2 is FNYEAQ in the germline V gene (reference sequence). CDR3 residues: CASSRPDHGGTILGEQYV. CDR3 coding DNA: TGTGCTAGCAGCAGACCTGACCACGGGGGGACGATCCTCGGGGAGCAGTACGTC.

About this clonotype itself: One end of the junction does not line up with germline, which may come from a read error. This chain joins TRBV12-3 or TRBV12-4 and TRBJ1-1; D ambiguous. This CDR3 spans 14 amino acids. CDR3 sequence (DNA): TGTACCAGCAGTAGTTTATCAGACGACACTGAAGCTTTCTTT. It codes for CTSSSLSDDTEAFF.

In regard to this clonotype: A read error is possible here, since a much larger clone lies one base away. The CDR3: CAGSPDGATNEKLFF. The CDR3 bases are TGTGCCGGCAGCCCGGACGGGGCAACTAATGAAAAACTGTTTTTT. The chain is built from TRBV7-9 and TRBJ1-4; no clear D gene. The length of the CDR3 is 15 residues. Germline CDR1 and CDR2: SEHNR and FQNEAQ (reference sequence).

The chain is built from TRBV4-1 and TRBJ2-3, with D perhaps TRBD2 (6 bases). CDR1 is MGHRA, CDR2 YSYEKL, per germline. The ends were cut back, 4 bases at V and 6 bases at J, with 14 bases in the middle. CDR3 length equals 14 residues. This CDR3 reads CASSLFPSADTQYF. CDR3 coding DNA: TGCGCCAGCAGCCTCTTTCCTAGCGCTGATACGCAGTATTTT.

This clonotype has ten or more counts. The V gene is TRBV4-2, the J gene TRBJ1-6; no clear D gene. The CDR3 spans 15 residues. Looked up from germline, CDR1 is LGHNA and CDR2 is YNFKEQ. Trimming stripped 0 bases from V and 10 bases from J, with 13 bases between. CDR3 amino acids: CASSQDNTYGSPLHF. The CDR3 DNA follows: TGTGCCAGCAGCCAAGATAATACGTACGGATCACCCCTCCACTTT.

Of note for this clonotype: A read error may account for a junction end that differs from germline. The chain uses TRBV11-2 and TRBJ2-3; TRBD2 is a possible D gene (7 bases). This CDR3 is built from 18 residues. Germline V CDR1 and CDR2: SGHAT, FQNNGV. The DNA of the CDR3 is TGCGCCAGCAGCCAAGAAGGGGGAGGGGGGGGCGGGACAGATACGCAGTATTTT. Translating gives CASSQEGGGGGGTDTQYF.

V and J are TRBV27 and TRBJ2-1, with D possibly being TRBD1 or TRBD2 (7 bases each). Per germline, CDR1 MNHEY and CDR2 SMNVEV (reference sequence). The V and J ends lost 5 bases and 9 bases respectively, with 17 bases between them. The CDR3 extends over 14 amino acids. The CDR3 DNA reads TGTGCCAGCAGTCTTCCAGGGGGGGGGCTTGAGCAGTTCTTC. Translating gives CASSLPGGGLEQFF.

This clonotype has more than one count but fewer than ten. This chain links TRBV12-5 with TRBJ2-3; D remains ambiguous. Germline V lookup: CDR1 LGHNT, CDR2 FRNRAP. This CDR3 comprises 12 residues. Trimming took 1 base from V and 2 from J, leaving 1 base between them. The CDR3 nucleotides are TGTGCTAGTGGTTTGGACACAGATACGCAGTATTTT. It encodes CASGLDTDTQYF.

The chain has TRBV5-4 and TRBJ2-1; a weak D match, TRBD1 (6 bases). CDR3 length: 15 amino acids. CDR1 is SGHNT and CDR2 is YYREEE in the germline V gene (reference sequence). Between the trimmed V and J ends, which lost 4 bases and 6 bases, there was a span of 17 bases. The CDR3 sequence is CASSLMTGSANEQFF. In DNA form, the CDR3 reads TGTGCCAGCAGCCTGATGACAGGCTCTGCCAATGAGCAGTTCTTC.

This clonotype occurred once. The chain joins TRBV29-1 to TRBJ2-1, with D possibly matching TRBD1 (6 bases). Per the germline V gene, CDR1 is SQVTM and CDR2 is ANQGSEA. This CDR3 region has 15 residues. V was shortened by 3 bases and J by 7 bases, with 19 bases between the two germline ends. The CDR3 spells CSVDDDRRGWNEQFF. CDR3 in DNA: TGCAGCGTTGATGACGACAGGCGTGGATGGAATGAGCAGTTCTTC.

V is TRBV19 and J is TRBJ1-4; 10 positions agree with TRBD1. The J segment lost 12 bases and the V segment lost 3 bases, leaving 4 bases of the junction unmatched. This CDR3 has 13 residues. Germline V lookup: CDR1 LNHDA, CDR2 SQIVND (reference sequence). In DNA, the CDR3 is TGTGCCAGTAGTATGACAGGGGGCGTGGAACTGTTTTTT. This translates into CASSMTGGVELFF.

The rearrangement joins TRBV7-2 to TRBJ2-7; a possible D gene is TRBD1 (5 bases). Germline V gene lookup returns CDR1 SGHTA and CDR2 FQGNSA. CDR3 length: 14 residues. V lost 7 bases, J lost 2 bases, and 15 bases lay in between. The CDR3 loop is CASTRRQGTYEQYF. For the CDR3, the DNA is TGTGCCAGCACCAGGCGGCAGGGAACCTACGAGCAGTACTTC.

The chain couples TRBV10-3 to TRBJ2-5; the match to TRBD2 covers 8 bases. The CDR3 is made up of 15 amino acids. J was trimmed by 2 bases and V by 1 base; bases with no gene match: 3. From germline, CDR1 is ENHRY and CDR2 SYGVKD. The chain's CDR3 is CAISEYGLAQETQYF. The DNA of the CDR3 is TGTGCCATCAGTGAGTACGGACTAGCACAAGAGACCCAGTACTTC.

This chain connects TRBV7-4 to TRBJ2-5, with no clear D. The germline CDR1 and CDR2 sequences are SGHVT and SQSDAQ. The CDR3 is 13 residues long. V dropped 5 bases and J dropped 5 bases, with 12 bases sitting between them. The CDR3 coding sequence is TGTGCCAGCAGCCAGAGCGTGTTGGAGACCCAGTACTTC. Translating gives CASSQSVLETQYF.